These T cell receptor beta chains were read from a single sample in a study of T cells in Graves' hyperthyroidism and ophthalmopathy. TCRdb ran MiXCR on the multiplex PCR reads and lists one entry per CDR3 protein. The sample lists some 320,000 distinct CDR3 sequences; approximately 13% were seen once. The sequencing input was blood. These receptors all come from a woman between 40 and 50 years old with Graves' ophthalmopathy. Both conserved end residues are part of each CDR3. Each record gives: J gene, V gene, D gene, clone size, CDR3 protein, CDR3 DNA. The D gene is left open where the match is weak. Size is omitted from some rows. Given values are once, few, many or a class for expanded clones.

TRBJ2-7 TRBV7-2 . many CASSLRGGTYEQYF TGTGCCAGCAGCTTAAGAGGAGGAACCTACGAGCAGTACTTC
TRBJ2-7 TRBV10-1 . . CASSEWGSYEQYF TGCGCCAGCAGTGAGTGGGGGTCCTACGAGCAGTACTTC
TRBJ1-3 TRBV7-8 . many CASTSLRERGGNTIYF TGTGCCAGCACCTCCTTACGGGAGAGAGGGGGAAACACCATATATTTT
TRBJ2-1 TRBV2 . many CASSDWTASSGNEQFF TGTGCCAGCAGTGATTGGACAGCCAGTTCGGGGAATGAGCAGTTCTTC
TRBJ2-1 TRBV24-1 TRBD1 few CATSDPETGGVSYNEQFF TGTGCCACCAGTGATCCCGAGACAGGGGGAGTGTCGTACAATGAGCAGTTCTTC
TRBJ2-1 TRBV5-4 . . CASSSQGDYNEQFF TGTGCCAGCAGCTCGCAGGGCGACTACAATGAGCAGTTCTTC
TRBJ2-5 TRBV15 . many CATSNQGGQETQYF TGTGCCACCAGCAACCAAGGGGGGCAGGAGACCCAGTACTTC
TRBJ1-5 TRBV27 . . CASSLSRDPGGGNQPQHF TGTGCCAGCAGTTTATCCCGCGACCCCGGAGGAGGTAATCAGCCCCAGCATTTT
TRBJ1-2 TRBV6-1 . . CASSESVYSKYTF TGTGCCAGCAGTGAATCCGTTTACTCTAAGTACACCTTC
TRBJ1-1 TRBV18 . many CASSPYGQTEAFF TGTGCCAGCTCACCGTATGGGCAGACTGAAGCTTTCTTT
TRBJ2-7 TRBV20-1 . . CSARPGGNTYEQYF TGCAGTGCCCGGCCTGGGGGCAACACCTACGAGCAGTACTTC
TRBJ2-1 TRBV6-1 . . CASISAGQPYNEQFF TGTGCCAGCATCTCCGCGGGACAGCCCTACAATGAGCAGTTCTTC
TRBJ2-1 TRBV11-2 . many CASSLGGNRNEQFF TGTGCCAGCAGCTTAGGGGGAAATCGCAATGAGCAGTTCTTC
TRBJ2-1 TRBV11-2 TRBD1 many CASSTPWDRGRQFF TGTGCCAGCAGCACTCCCTGGGACAGGGGGCGGCAGTTCTTC
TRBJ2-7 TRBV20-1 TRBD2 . CSAHPSGSGEQYF TGCAGTGCACATCCAAGCGGGAGCGGCGAGCAGTACTTC
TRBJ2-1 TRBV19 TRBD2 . CASSQRASGHNEQFF TGTGCCAGTAGCCAGCGAGCTAGCGGCCACAATGAGCAGTTCTTC
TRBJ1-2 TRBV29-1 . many CSGLAAGYGYTF TGCAGCGGGCTGGCAGCCGGCTATGGCTACACCTTC
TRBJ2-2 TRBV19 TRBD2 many CASSTLAGLNAGELFF TGTGCCAGTAGTACGCTAGCGGGCTTGAACGCCGGGGAGCTGTTTTTT
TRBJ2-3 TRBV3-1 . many CASSQASGAMRDTQYF TGTGCCAGCAGCCAAGCGTCAGGGGCGATGCGAGATACGCAGTATTTT
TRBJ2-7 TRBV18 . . CASSPNQFASDEQYF TGTGCCAGCTCACCAAATCAATTTGCTAGCGACGAGCAGTACTTC
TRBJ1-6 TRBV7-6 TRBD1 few CASSLGLRGSPLHF TGTGCCAGCAGCTTGGGACTCAGGGGGTCACCCCTCCACTTT
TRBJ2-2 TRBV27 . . CASSLMGGTGELFF TGTGCCAGCAGTTTAATGGGGGGAACCGGGGAGCTGTTTTTT
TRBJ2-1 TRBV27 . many CASSRQSGAAYNEQFF TGTGCCAGCAGCCGCCAGTCCGGAGCCGCCTACAATGAGCAGTTCTTC
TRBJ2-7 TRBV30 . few CAWSSHSYEQYF TGTGCCTGGAGCTCTCATTCCTACGAGCAGTACTTC
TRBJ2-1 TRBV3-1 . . CASSQSVTPPNEQFF TGTGCCAGCAGCCAAAGCGTGACTCCCCCCAATGAGCAGTTCTTC
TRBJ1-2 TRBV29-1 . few CSVEDHWGAYGYGYTF TGCAGCGTTGAAGATCATTGGGGGGCCTATGGGTATGGCTACACCTTC
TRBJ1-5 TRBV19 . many CATLKTGMGSNQPQHF TGTGCCACCCTCAAAACAGGGATGGGTAGCAATCAGCCCCAGCATTTT
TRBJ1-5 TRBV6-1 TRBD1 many CASSEFAGTGTLSNQPQHF TGTGCCAGCAGTGAGTTTGCCGGGACAGGGACTCTTAGCAATCAGCCCCAGCATTTT
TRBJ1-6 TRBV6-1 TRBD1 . CASSLQGQGISPLHF TGTGCCAGCAGTCTGCAGGGACAGGGCATCTCACCCCTCCACTTT
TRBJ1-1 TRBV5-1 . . CASSLLEGYTEAFF TGCGCCAGCAGCCTACTCGAGGGGTACACTGAAGCTTTCTTT
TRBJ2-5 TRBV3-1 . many CASSHSEETQYF TGTGCCAGCAGCCATTCGGAGGAGACCCAGTACTTC
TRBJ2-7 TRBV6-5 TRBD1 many CASSYTYRGRREQYF TGTGCCAGCAGTTACACTTACAGGGGGCGGCGGGAGCAGTACTTC
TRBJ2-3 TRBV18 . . CASSPTTLYRMNTDTQYF TGTGCCAGCTCACCAACAACCCTCTATCGGATGAACACAGATACGCAGTATTTT
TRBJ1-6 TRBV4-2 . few CASSQQKDVISPLHF TGTGCCAGCAGCCAACAAAAGGACGTTATCTCACCCCTCCACTTT
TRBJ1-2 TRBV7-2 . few CASSPGTGINYGYTF TGTGCCAGCAGCCCGGGGACGGGTATAAACTATGGCTACACCTTC
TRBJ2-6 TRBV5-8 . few CASSLETGGGANVLTF TGTGCCAGCAGCTTGGAGACGGGCGGAGGGGCCAACGTCCTGACTTTC
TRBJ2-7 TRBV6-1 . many CASSAEGYEQYF TGTGCCAGCAGTGCAGAGGGCTACGAGCAGTACTTC
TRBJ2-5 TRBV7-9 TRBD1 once CASSQDRGSGTQYF TGTGCCAGCAGCCAGGACAGGGGGAGCGGGACCCAGTACTTC
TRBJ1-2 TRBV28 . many CASSSVDVNYGYTF TGTGCCAGCAGCTCGGTGGACGTTAACTATGGCTACACCTTC
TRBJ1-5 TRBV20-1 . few CSAREFGDSNQPQHF TGCAGTGCTAGGGAGTTTGGGGACAGCAATCAGCCCCAGCATTTT
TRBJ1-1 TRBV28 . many CASRTDRRYTEAFF TGTGCCAGCAGGACGGACAGACGGTACACTGAAGCTTTCTTT
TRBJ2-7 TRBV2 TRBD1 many CASSGWGTGYEQYF TGTGCCAGCAGTGGTTGGGGGACAGGCTACGAGCAGTACTTC
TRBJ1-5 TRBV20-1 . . CSARDSQGPLSMQPQHF TGCAGTGCTAGAGACTCTCAGGGACCACTATCTATGCAGCCCCAGCATTTT
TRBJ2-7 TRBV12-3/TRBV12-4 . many CASSPTVSGGEQYF TGTGCCAGCAGCCCCACGGTTAGCGGTGGGGAGCAGTACTTC
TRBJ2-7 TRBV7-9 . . CASSSSWGVDYEQYF .
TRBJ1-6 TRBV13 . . CASSTGSVYNSPLHF TGTGCCAGCAGCACGGGAAGCGTCTATAATTCACCCCTCCACTTT
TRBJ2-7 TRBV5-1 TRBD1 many CASSPGDRTYEQYF TGCGCCAGCAGCCCGGGGGACAGGACCTACGAGCAGTACTTC
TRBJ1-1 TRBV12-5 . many CASGFSQAFF TGTGCTAGTGGTTTCAGTCAAGCTTTCTTT
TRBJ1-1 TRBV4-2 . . CASDDLDNTEAFF TGTGCCAGCGACGACCTGGACAACACTGAAGCTTTCTTT
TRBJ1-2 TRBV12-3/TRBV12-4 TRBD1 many CASSLAGQGARGGYTF TGTGCCAGCAGTTTAGCTGGGCAGGGGGCTAGAGGTGGCTACACCTTC
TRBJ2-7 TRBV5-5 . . CASSFRQNYEQYF TGTGCCAGCAGCTTTAGACAGAACTACGAGCAGTACTTC
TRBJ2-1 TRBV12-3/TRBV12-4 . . CASSTGALRVF TGTGCCAGCAGCACCGGGGCCCTTCGGGTCTTC
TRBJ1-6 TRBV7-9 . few CASSFGGPYSPLHF TGTGCCAGCAGCTTTGGGGGACCCTATTCACCCCTCCACTTT